This TCR beta chain comes out of a study of cytomegalovirus exposure and HLA in healthy donors (dated by TCRdb to about 2017). Describing the broader study: The roughly 700 repertoires of the first cohort and the 110 or so validation repertoires were produced on the same platform, according to a later analysis. The study aimed to test whether cataloging public T cell receptors could reveal signatures of past pathogen exposure. A separate validation cohort of roughly 110 different subjects was used in addition to the 666-subject first cohort. To predict cytomegalovirus infection status, the study combined high-throughput TCR immunosequencing, statistical association of individual TCRs with disease status, and machine learning.

Separate from the roughly 650-subject first cohort, the validation cohort of some 130 subjects was the group to which the donors belonged. Findings and caveats that apply to the study as a whole: A later analysis had no HLA typing for the validation cohort, so co-occurrence there was scored across all 120 repertoires. Three of the identified cytomegalovirus-associated TCR beta chains were confirmed in vitro to be specific for cytomegalovirus antigens. Subsequent analysis determined that TCRs grouped into clusters in the first cohort also showed a tendency toward co-occurrence across the roughly 120 validation repertoires, and 85% to 95% of cluster scores exceeded 0. The authors suggested that the approach could potentially be generalized to other disease states and immunological phenotypes. The classifier was reported to diagnose cytomegalovirus status with high specificity and sensitivity in both the original cohort and the validation cohort. Most TCR sequences were observed very rarely across donors, whereas some public TCRs were present in many individuals. A total of fewer than 200 TCR beta chains were listed by the study as associated with cytomegalovirus.

Note on this clone: There is no known antigen for this receptor. It has no much larger one-base neighbor in the sample; base qualities were not kept.

Looking up the germline V gene yields CDR1 SGHAT and CDR2 FQNNGV. V is cut back by 1 base and J by 9 bases, with 12 bases in the junction unmatched. The CDR3 covers 16 residues, taking in both the cysteine and the phenylalanine. Solely the CDR3 DNA is kept, with 48 bases framed from the first base. Library creation used the immunoSEQ multiplex PCR assay. Per the source publication's procedure: To diagnose cytomegalovirus status from the catalog of TCR beta chain sequences, a statistical classification framework was built. TCRdb provides this immuneACCESS table in a form limited to in-frame rearrangements. Some clones are lacking; in checked studies, under half of them reflect an unresolved V gene, and why the rest are absent is not known. V and J calls and clone size are given by that table; D and trimming were obtained from the DNA. This sample comprises some 99,000 clones, more than 70% of them detected only once. Roughly 2.2% of the sample rests with the top ten.

This receptor was obtained from a woman between 18 and 30 years old in good health and CMV-seronegative. The sample was PBMCs. The rearranged segments are TRBV11-2 and TRBJ2-7; 10 nucleotides in the junction match TRBD2. In nucleotide form, the sequence is TGTGCCAGCAGCTTAGTCGGTCTAGCGGGAGTTCTGGGGCAGTACTTC. Its protein product is CASSLVGLAGVLGQYF.